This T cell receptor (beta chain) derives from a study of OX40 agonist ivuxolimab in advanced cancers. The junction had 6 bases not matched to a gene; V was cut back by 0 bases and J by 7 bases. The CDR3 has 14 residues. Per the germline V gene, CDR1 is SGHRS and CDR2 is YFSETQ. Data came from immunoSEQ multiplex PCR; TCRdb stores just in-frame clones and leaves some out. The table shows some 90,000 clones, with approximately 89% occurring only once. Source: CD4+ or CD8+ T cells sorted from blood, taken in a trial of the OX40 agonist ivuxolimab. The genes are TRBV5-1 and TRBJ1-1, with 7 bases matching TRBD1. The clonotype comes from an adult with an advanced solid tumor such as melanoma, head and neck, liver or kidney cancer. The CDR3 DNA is TGCGCCAGCAGCTTGGAGACAGGGAGGAGTGAAGCTTTCTTT. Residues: CASSLETGRSEAFF.